Here is one T cell receptor beta chain with its context. TCRdb keeps only in-frame clones here, not all; method: immunoSEQ multiplex PCR. Seen here are 60,000 to 75,000 clones, roughly 93% observed once, and the top ten hold roughly 4%. This CDR3 comprises 13 residues. Losses at the gene ends were 6 bases for V and 7 bases for J; bases not matched to a gene: 4. Germline lookup yields CDR1 ENHRY and CDR2 SYGVKD. The material sequenced was PBMCs. This sequence was found in a man aged 40-50 years with rheumatoid arthritis. The chain uses TRBV10-3 and TRBJ1-4; TRBD1 matches at 8 bases. CDR3 bases: TGTGCCATCAGCCTTGGGACAGGTGAAAAACTGTTTTTT. It codes for CAISLGTGEKLFF.